Presented here are 14 T cell receptor beta chains from one specimen sequenced in a study of T cells after posttransplantation cyclophosphamide. Busulfan-fludarabine conditioning, marrow transplant, and cyclophosphamide on days +3 and +4 were administered. Clones were sequenced by immunoSEQ multiplex PCR, and TCRdb holds only the in-frame ones, with some missing. The sample holds more than 3,000 clones, and no clone turns up only once. This specimen consisted of PBMCs, obtained after allogeneic stem cell transplant with posttransplant cyclophosphamide. The receptors here all came from a male patient in his thirties who received an allogeneic stem cell transplant from a related donor, was CMV-positive, and had acute GVHD only. A subset of T cells may come from the graft donor.

This clone has at least ten counts. The chain's CDR3 is CASSPRGGGYGYTF. DNA of the CDR3: TGTGCCAGCAGCCCCCGGGGAGGGGGCTATGGCTACACCTTC. V usage is TRBV14 and J usage is TRBJ1-2, with D perhaps matching TRBD1 (6 bases). V gave up 4 bases and J gave up 4 bases, with 13 bases separating them. The CDR3 contains 14 residues. Germline values: CDR1 SGHDN, CDR2 FVKESK.

This clone was detected ten times or more. This CDR3 is CASSLRDAAGGDSPLHF. The CDR3 DNA is TGTGCCAGCAGTTTAAGAGATGCGGCAGGGGGCGATTCACCCCTCCACTTT. The rearrangement uses TRBV28 and TRBJ1-6; 8 positions agree with TRBD1. The germline V gene has CDR1 MDHEN and CDR2 SYDVKM. Trimming took 2 bases from V and 8 from J; bases not matched to a gene: 11. CDR3 length equals 17 residues.

Many counts were recorded for this clone. The chain combines TRBV12-3 or TRBV12-4 with TRBJ2-2; possible D gene TRBD2, 5 bases. Between the trimmed V and J ends, which lost 5 bases and 6 bases, there was a span of 13 bases. The CDR3 is made up of 14 amino acids. CDR3 in amino acids: CASSHTLAPGELFF. The CDR3 nucleotides read TGTGCCAGCAGTCATACTCTAGCCCCCGGGGAGCTGTTTTTT.

Ten or more counts support this clone. This chain joins TRBV5-1 and TRBJ1-1, with 8 bases identical to TRBD1. V trimming: 4 bases; J trimming: 4 bases; junction bases outside the gene matches: 9. This CDR3 is built from 15 residues. Looked up from germline, CDR1 is SGHRS and CDR2 is YFSETQ. The CDR3 DNA reads as TGCGCCAGCAGCCCCGGACAGGGCAGGGGCACTGAAGCTTTCTTT. This sequence encodes CASSPGQGRGTEAFF.

The J gene is TRBJ2-3, the V gene TRBV6-2 or TRBV6-3; 11 bases map to TRBD1. The CDR3 is 15 amino acids. Germline CDR1 MNHEY, CDR2 SVGEGT. The V segment lost 8 bases and the J segment 4 bases; nucleotides outside the gene matches: 8. The CDR3 DNA reads as TGTGCCAGCCGTCCGGGACAGGGGGTCGCAGATACGCAGTATTTT. This encodes CASRPGQGVADTQYF.

This clone was found many times. The CDR3 DNA follows: TGTGCCAGTAGTATTGGGGGACAGATAAATCAGCCCCAGCATTTT. It specifies CASSIGGQINQPQHF. This sequence joins TRBV19 and TRBJ1-5; 7 nucleotides align to TRBD1. The CDR3 runs 15 residues. CDR1 is LNHDA and CDR2 is SQIVND in the germline V gene (reference sequence). J lost 4 bases, V lost 3 bases, and 6 bases had no gene match.

This clone is labeled as large (0.1 to 1%). The CDR3 DNA is TGCGCCAGCAGCCATTTGACTTATAATTCACCCCTCCACTTT. This encodes CASSHLTYNSPLHF. The chain recombines TRBV4-3 with TRBJ1-6; D is uncertain. Germline lookup yields CDR1 LGHNA and CDR2 YSLEER. V lost 3 bases to trimming and J lost 4 bases, with 7 bases between them. The CDR3 sequence is 14 residues long.

Many counts were recorded for this clone. The rearrangement links TRBV28 to TRBJ1-5; 7 positions agree with TRBD1. The germline gives CDR1 MDHEN, CDR2 SYDVKM. After removal of 5 bases from V and 4 bases from J, the junction contained 5 bases not matched to a gene. The CDR3 has 14 amino acids. CDR3 bases: TGTGCCAGCAGTCAGGGGGGAGGTAATCAGCCCCAGCATTTT. This gives the protein CASSQGGGNQPQHF. Full variable domain (remainder filled in from reference TRBV28 and TRBJ1-5): DVKVTQSSRYLVKRTGEKVFLECVQDMDHENMFWYRQDPGLGLRLIYFSYDVKMKEKGDIPEGYSVSREKKERFSLILESASTNQTSMYLCASSQGGGNQPQHFGDGTRLSIL.

Many counts were recorded for this clone. The chain joins TRBV5-1 to TRBJ1-4; 7 bases align to TRBD1. The CDR3 contains 14 residues. Per the germline V gene, CDR1 is SGHRS and CDR2 is YFSETQ. After removal of 4 bases from V and 7 bases from J, the junction contained 7 bases not matched to a gene. In nucleotides, the CDR3 is TGCGCCAGCAGCACAGGGGCGGGTGGTGAAAAACTGTTTTTT. It yields the protein CASSTGAGGEKLFF.

This clone was counted at least ten times. The chain uses TRBV7-2 and TRBJ2-4, with TRBD1 as a possible D gene (5 bases). V lost 0 bases and J lost 0, with 12 bases in between. Germline V lookup: CDR1 SGHTA, CDR2 FQGNSA. The CDR3 loop spans 17 amino acids. The DNA for the CDR3 is TGTGCCAGCAGCTTAGCCGGCCAGGGCATAGCCAAAAACATTCAGTACTTC. Its translation: CASSLAGQGIAKNIQYF. Full variable domain (rest looked up from reference TRBV7-2 and TRBJ2-4): GAGVSQSPSNKVTEKGKDVELRCDPISGHTALYWYRQSLGQGLEFLIYFQGNSAPDKSGLPSDRFSAERTGGSVSTLTIQRTQQEDSAVYLCASSLAGQGIAKNIQYFGAGTRLSVL.

The table lists this clone with many counts. The V call is TRBV9, the J call TRBJ2-2; TRBD2 matches 8 bases. The CDR3 is 14 amino acids. CDR1 and CDR2 from the germline V gene are SGDLS and YYNGEE. V was pared by 1 base and J by 7 bases, with 3 bases of the junction left unmatched. As DNA, the CDR3 is TGTGCCAGCAGCGTACTAAGCGGGGGCGGGGAGCTGTTTTTT. It specifies CASSVLSGGGELFF.

In its sample, this clone was seen many times. V gene TRBV19 combines with J gene TRBJ2-3; perhaps TRBD2 as D (5 bases). Germline V CDR1 and CDR2: LNHDA, SQIVND (reference sequence). Trimming cost V 9 bases and J 1 base, with 8 bases left between them. The CDR3 sequence is 12 residues long. DNA of the CDR3: TGTGCCAGCAATAGCGGCACAGATACGCAGTATTTT. Protein product: CASNSGTDTQYF.

This clone has a count of ten or more. J is TRBJ1-2 and V is TRBV5-6, with TRBD1 identical over 9 bases. This CDR3 is 17 amino acids long. Germline CDR1 and CDR2: SGHDT and YYEEEE. The V gene end was trimmed by 2 bases and the J gene end by 4 bases; junction bases not matched to a gene: 12. The DNA of the CDR3 is TGTGCCAGCAGCTTCTCCGGGACAGGGAGGATGGGCTATGGCTACACCTTC. Amino acid sequence: CASSFSGTGRMGYGYTF.

This clone occurred many times. The V call is TRBV12-3 or TRBV12-4, the J call TRBJ2-7; 9 nucleotides agree with TRBD2. With V trimmed by 4 bases and J by 4 bases, 11 bases remained unmatched. The CDR3 totals 16 residues. CDR3 amino acids: CASSWQRAGGRYEQYF. In DNA, the CDR3 is TGTGCCAGCAGTTGGCAGCGGGCGGGGGGGCGTTACGAGCAGTACTTC.